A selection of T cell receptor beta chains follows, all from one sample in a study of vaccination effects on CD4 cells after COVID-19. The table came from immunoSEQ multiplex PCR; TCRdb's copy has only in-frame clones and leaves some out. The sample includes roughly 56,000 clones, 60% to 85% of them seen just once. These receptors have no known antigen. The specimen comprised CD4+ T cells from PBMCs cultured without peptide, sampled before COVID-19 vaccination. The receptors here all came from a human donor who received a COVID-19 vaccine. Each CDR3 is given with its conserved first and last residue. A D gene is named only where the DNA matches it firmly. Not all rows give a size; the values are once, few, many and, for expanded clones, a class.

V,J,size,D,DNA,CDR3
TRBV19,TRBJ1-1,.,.,TGTGCCAGTAGTATCCCCCCTTGGCGTGCCCAGGGAGTGAACACTGAAGCTTTCTTT,CASSIPPWRAQGVNTEAFF
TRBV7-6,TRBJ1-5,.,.,TGTGCCAGCAGCGCGTTCCTGGGACTCTCCCAGCCCCAGCATTTT,CASSAFLGLSQPQHF
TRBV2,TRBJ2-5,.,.,TGTGCCAGCGGGGCGGACACGCAAGAGACCCAGTACTTC,CASGADTQETQYF
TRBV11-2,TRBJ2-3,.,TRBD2,TGTGCCAGCAGCAAGAATAGCGGGGGGGCCGGTGATACGCAGTATTTT,CASSKNSGGAGDTQYF
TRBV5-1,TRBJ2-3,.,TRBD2,TGCGCCAGCAGCTCGGGCGGGCTAGCGGGGGGTGCAGATACGCAGTATTTT,CASSSGGLAGGADTQYF
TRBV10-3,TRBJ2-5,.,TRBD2,TGTGCCATCAGTGAGTCTACCGGGACTAGCGGTCGGGAGACCCAGTACTTC,CAISESTGTSGRETQYF
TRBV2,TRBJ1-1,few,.,TGTGCCAGCAGTCCGTTTCTTGAAGCTTTCTTT,CASSPFLEAFF
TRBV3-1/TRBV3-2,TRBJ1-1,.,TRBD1,TGTGCCAGCAGCCTCATGGGGGTTCAAATGCAGGGGGGAGCTTTCTTT,CASSLMGVQMQGGAFF
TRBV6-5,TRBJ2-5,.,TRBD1,TGTGCCAGCAGAGGGACAGCCCAAGAGACCCAGTACTTC,CASRGTAQETQYF
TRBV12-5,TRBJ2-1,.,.,TGTGCTAGTGGTTTCGGGCAGAGCTACAATGAGCAGTTCTTC,CASGFGQSYNEQFF
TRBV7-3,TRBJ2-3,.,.,TGTGCCAGCAGCCCGAACACAGATACGCAGTATTTT,CASSPNTDTQYF
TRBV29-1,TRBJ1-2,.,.,TGCAGCGCCTTGGAGGGGCCTAGCTATGGCTACACCTTC,CSALEGPSYGYTF
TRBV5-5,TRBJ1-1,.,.,TGTGCCAGCAGCGGGGTGCCCCCCGGGGCTTTCTTT,CASSGVPPGAFF
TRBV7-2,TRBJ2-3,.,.,TGTGCCAGCTTACTTCAGGGGGGTAGCGTGGATACGCAGTATTTT,CASLLQGGSVDTQYF
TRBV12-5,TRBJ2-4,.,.,TGTGCTAGTGCTACAGAACTAGCCAAAAACATTCAGTACTTC,CASATELAKNIQYF